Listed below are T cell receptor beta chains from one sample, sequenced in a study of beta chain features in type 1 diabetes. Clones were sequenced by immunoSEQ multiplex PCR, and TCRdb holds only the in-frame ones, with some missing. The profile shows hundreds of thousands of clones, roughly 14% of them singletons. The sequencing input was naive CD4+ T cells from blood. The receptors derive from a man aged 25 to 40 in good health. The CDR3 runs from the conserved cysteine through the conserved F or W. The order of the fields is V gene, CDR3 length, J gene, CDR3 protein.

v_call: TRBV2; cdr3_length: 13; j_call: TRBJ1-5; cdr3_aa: CASKDTRDQPQHF
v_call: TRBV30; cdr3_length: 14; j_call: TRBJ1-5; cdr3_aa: CAWRGQGASQPQHF
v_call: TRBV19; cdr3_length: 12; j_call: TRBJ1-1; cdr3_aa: CASSIHQQEAFF
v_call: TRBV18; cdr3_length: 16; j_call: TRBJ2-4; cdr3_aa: CASSPAGRLAKNIQYF
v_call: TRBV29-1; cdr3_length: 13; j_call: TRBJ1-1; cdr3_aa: CSVQGQGITEAFF
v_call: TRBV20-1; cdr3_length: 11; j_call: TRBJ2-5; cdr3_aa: CSGRIQETQYF
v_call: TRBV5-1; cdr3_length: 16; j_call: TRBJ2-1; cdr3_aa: CASSLGPSSSYNEQFF
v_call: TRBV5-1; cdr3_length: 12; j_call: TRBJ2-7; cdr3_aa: CASSSDKYEQYF
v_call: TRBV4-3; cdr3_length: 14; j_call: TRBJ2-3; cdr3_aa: CASSQDDRGDTQYF
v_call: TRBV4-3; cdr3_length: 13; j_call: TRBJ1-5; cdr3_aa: CASSPDRGQPQHF
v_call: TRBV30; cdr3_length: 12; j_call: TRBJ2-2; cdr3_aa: CAWSSDTGELFF
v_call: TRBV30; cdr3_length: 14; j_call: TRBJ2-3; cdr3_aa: CAWRQGLSTDTQYF
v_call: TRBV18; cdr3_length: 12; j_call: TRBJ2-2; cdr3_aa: CASSTSTGELFF
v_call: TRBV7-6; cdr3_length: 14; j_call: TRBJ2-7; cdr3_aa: CASSTGQGNNEQYF
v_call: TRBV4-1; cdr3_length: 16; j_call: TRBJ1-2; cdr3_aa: CASSQDWATVTGGYTF
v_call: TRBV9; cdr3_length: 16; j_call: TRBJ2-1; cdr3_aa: CASSVTGSTSYNEQFF
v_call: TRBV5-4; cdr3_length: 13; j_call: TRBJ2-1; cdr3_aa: CASSRADAGGQFF
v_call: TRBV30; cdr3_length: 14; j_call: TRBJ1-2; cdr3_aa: CAWENRPDGYGYTF
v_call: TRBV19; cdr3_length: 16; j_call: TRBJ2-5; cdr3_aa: CASSIETWADQETQYF
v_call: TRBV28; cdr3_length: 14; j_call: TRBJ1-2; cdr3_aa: CASSRTGGYYGYTF
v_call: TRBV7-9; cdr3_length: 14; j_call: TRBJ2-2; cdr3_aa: CASRTSAVGGELFF
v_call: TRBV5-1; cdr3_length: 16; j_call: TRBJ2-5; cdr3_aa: CASSLGGAGEQETQYF
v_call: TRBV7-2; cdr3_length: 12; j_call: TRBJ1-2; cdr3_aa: CASNLGVDGYTF
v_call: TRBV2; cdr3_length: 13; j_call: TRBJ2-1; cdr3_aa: CASSATSYNEQFF
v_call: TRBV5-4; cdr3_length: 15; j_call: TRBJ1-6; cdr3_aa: CASSSRDRGNSPLHF
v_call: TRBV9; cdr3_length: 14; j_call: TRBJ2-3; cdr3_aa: CASSVRTGTDTQYF
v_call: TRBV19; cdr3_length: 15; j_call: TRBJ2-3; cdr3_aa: CASKREMVRGDTQYF
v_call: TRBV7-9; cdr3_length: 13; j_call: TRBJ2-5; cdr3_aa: CASSLDGRETQYF
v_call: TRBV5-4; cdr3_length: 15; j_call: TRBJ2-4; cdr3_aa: CASSFAGLAKNIQYF
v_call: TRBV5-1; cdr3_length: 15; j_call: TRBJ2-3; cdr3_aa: CASSLLDRGTDTQYF
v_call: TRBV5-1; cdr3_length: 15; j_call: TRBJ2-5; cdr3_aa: CASSLSSSDQETQYF
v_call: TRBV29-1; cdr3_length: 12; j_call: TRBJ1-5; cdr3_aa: CSVGFGSQPQHF
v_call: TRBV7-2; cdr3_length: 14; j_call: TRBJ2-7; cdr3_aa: CASSSLWGAHEQYF
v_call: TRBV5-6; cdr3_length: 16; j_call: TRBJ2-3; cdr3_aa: CASSLGVTRSTDTQYF
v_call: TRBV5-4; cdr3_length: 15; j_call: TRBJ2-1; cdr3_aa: CASSEGQLLGDEQFF
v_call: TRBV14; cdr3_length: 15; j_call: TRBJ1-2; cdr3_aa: CASSQQDFGSYGYTF
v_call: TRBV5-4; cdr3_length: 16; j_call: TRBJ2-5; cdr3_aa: CASSWEPGGPRETQYF
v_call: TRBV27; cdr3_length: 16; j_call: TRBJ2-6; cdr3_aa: CASSSPGQSGANVLTF
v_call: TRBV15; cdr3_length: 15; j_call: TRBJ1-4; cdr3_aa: CATSREGRSDEKLFF
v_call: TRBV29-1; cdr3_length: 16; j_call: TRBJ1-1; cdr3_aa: CSVLLDMMQLNTEAFF
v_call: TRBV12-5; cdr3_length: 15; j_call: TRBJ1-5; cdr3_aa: CASGLVTRGNQPQHF
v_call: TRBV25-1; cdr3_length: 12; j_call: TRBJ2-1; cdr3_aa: CASSEVPNEQFF
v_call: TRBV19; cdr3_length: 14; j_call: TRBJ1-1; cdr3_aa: CASSLDRVPTEAFF
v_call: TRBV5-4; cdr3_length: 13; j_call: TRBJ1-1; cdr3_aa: CASSLWTGPEAFF
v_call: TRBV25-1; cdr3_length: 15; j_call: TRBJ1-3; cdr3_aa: CASSEMGGTGNTIYF
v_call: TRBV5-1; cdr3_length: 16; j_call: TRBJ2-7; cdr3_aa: CASSLAGRRLNYEQYF
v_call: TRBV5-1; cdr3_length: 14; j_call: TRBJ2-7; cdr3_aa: CASSSQGNSYEQYF
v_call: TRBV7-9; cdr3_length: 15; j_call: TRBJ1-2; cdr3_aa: CASSSTPGQGNGYTF
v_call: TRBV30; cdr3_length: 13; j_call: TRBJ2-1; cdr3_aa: CAWTPLSSNEQFF
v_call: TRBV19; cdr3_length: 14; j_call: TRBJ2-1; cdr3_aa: CASSWTGSYNEQFF
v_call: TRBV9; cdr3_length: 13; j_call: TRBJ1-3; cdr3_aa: CASSRHGSNTIYF
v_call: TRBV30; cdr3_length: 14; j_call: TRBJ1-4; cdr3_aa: CAWRSGTTNEKLFF
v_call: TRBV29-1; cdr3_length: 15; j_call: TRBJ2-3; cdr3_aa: CSVGVLAGEIDTQYF
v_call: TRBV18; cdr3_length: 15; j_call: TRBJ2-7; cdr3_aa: CASSPLSASSYEQYF
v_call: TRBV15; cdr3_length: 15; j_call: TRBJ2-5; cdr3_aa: CATSRGGQVEKTQYF
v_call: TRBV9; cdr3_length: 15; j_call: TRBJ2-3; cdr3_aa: CASSGGDRYGDTQYF
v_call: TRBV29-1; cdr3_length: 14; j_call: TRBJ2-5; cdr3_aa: CSVAGTLVGETQYF
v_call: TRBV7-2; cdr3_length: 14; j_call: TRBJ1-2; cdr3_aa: CASSRGTQDYGYTF
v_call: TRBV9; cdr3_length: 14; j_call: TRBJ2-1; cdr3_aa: CASSVGGSYNEQFF
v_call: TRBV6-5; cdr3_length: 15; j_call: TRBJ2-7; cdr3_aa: CASSYSMTSSYEQYF